The 21 T cell receptor beta chains in this list originate from one sample, sequenced in a study of regulatory T cells in long-lasting Graves disease. Assembly of TCR beta libraries relied on iRepertoire HTBI primers together with Arm-PCR of CDR3 regions. TCRdb ran MiXCR on the multiplex PCR reads and lists one entry per CDR3 protein. The sample holds 350,000 to 500,000 distinct CDR3 sequences, roughly 21% seen once. This sample's time point: persistent/refractory GD, antithyroid drugs over 5 years with positive TRAb. Making the TCR library involved RNA that had been extracted from PBMCs. This sample comprised peripheral blood mononuclear cells (PBMCs), obtained when the disease was refractory, from a patient treated with antithyroid drugs. These TCRs come from a female donor with Graves disease.

In this sample, this clonotype turned up a few times. V gene TRBV30 combines with J gene TRBJ2-2, with 9 bases matching TRBD1. Germline values: CDR1 GTSNPN, CDR2 SVGIG (reference sequence). After removal of 0 bases from V and 5 bases from J, the junction contained 13 bases not matched to a gene. This CDR3 region has 18 residues. The CDR3 here is CAWSVLLPGQGPTGELFF. DNA of the CDR3: TGTGCCTGGAGTGTCCTCCTTCCGGGACAGGGTCCGACCGGGGAGCTGTTTTTT.

This clonotype was found a few times. V gene TRBV3-1 combines with J gene TRBJ1-6; maybe TRBD1 (5 bases). V lost 4 bases to trimming and J lost 10 bases, with 17 bases between them. The germline V gene has CDR1 LGHDT and CDR2 YNNKEL (reference sequence). The CDR3 sequence is 15 residues long. CDR3 region: CASSLEAGVKSPLHF. CDR3 nucleotides: TGTGCCAGCAGCCTCGAGGCGGGGGTCAAGTCACCCCTCCACTTT.

This clonotype was seen repeatedly, ten times or more. V gene TRBV2 combines with J gene TRBJ1-2; D is ambiguous. Germline V gene data show CDR1 as SNHLY and CDR2 as FYNNEI. Trimming took off 6 bases at V and 0 bases at J, with 17 bases between the two ends. The CDR3 spans 16 residues. Here the CDR3 DNA reads TGTGCCAGCAGCCCGGGAGGGCTGACGGCTAACTATGGCTACACCTTC. It codes for CASSPGGLTANYGYTF.

This clonotype was seen at least ten times. The V gene is TRBV6-1, the J gene TRBJ2-1, with D perhaps matching TRBD1 (6 bases). In germline, CDR1 is MNHNS, CDR2 SASEGT. With 6 bases removed from V and 6 bases from J, the gap between germline ends came to 18 bases. The CDR3 consists of 15 residues. The CDR3: CASSPPLGQTNEQFF. CDR3 sequence (DNA): TGTGCCAGCAGCCCTCCTCTCGGACAGACCAATGAGCAGTTCTTC.

In its sample, this clonotype was seen many times. This rearrangement joins TRBV28 to TRBJ1-1; D is ambiguous. CDR3 size: 14 residues. V was trimmed by 3 bases and J by 0 bases, leaving 8 bases between them. The germline V gene encodes CDR1 MDHEN and CDR2 SYDVKM. CDR3 region: CASSLVPLNTEAFF. Written as DNA, the CDR3 is TGTGCCAGCAGTTTGGTTCCTCTGAACACTGAAGCTTTCTTT.

This clonotype was seen a few times. The J gene is TRBJ1-4, the V gene TRBV7-9; D gene uncertain. V was cut by 5 bases and J by 6 bases, with 7 bases left in between. CDR3 length: 12 residues. CDR1 and CDR2 (germline): SEHNR, FQNEAQ (reference sequence). The CDR3, as DNA: TGTGCCAGCAGCCGCCCAGATGAAAAACTGTTTTTT. This encodes CASSRPDEKLFF.

About this clonotype: This CDR3 is missing its conserved last phenylalanine or tryptophan, likely due to a read error. This chain links TRBV12-3 or TRBV12-4 with TRBJ2-2; TRBD1 agrees at 8 bases. The CDR3 sequence is 15 residues long. The V segment lost 7 bases and the J segment 7 bases; nucleotides outside the gene matches: 11. CDR3 bases: TGTGCCAGCACCACGCGGCAGGGGGCATTCGGGGAGCTGTTTTCT. Protein product: CASTTRQGAFGELFS.

The chain carries TRBV19 and TRBJ1-5, with D possibly TRBD1 on 6 matching bases. Deletions cut 7 bases from V and 4 bases from J, with 17 bases between. Looked up from germline, CDR1 is LNHDA and CDR2 is SQIVND (reference sequence). The CDR3 has 15 residues. CDR3 region: CASNGGGSGNQPQHF. The CDR3 coding sequence is TGTGCCAGTAATGGGGGGGGCTCGGGAAATCAGCCCCAGCATTTT.

The gene calls are TRBV19 and TRBJ1-3; D not resolved. The CDR3 totals 15 residues. Per the germline V gene, CDR1 is LNHDA and CDR2 is SQIVND (reference sequence). The V end was cut by 10 bases, the J end by 0 bases, with 16 bases between. CDR3 in DNA: TGTGCCACGTTGCAACCGGGTACCTCTGGAAACACCATATATTTT. Translating it yields CATLQPGTSGNTIYF. Looking up the rest from reference TRBV19 and TRBJ1-3 gives the full variable domain: DGGITQSPKYLFRKEGQNVTLSCEQNLNHDAMYWYRQDPGQGLRLIYYSQIVNDFQKGDIAEGYSVSREKKESFPLTVTSAQKNPTAFYLCATLQPGTSGNTIYFGEGSWLTVV.

In its sample, this clonotype was seen a few times. This chain connects TRBV9 to TRBJ2-5; D is unresolved. V was shortened by 0 bases and J by 3 bases, with 6 bases between the two germline ends. The CDR3 covers 13 residues. The V gene's germline CDR1 is SGDLS and CDR2 YYNGEE. DNA for the CDR3: TGTGCCAGCAGCGTAGGGGTCGAAGAGACCCAGTACTTC. Protein: CASSVGVEETQYF.

This clonotype was seen repeatedly, ten times or more. This rearrangement joins TRBV27 to TRBJ2-7; D is ambiguous. CDR3 length equals 14 residues. Germline V gene sequence: CDR1 MNHEY, CDR2 SMNVEV (reference sequence). The V end was cut by 2 bases, the J end by 0 bases, with 8 bases between. CDR3 sequence: CASSLNWDSYEQYF. CDR3 DNA: TGTGCCAGCAGTTTAAATTGGGACTCCTACGAGCAGTACTTC.

The chain has TRBV24-1 and TRBJ2-2; TRBD2 might be the D (5 bases). The CDR3 spans 12 residues. The germline CDR1 and CDR2 sequences are KGHDR and SFDVKD. V lost 9 bases and J lost 3, with 7 bases in between. This CDR3 is CATVGDTGELFF. The CDR3 DNA follows: TGTGCCACCGTCGGGGACACCGGGGAGCTGTTTTTT.

Many counts were recorded for this clonotype. The chain joins TRBV28 to TRBJ1-1, with D perhaps TRBD1 (5 bases). Trimming cost V 9 bases and J 6 bases, with 20 bases left between them. This CDR3 region has 14 residues. Germline loops: CDR1 MDHEN, CDR2 SYDVKM. CDR3 DNA sequence: TGTGCCAGTGAGAGACAGAACTTTAGGGCTGAAGCTTTCTTT. This translates into CASERQNFRAEAFF. The complete variable domain, with remaining parts taken from reference TRBV28 and TRBJ1-1, reads DVKVTQSSRYLVKRTGEKVFLECVQDMDHENMFWYRQDPGLGLRLIYFSYDVKMKEKGDIPEGYSVSREKKERFSLILESASTNQTSMYLCASERQNFRAEAFFGQGTRLTVV.

This clonotype was seen a few times. V gene TRBV15 combines with J gene TRBJ1-6; 8 nucleotides match TRBD1. With V trimmed by 0 bases and J by 7 bases, 2 bases remained unmatched. The germline CDR1 and CDR2 sequences are LNHNV and YYDKDF (reference sequence). The CDR3 runs to 15 residues. The CDR3 coding sequence is TGTGCCACCAGCAGAGAGAGACAGGGGAATTCACCCCTCCACTTT. The encoded protein is CATSRERQGNSPLHF.

The chain has TRBV28 and TRBJ1-1; TRBD1 matches 8 bases. V lost 1 base to trimming and J lost 2 bases; unmatched junction nucleotides: 6. There are 16 residues in the CDR3. Germline V lookup: CDR1 MDHEN, CDR2 SYDVKM. CDR3 in amino acids: CASSLFRDRQNTEAFF. The CDR3 coding sequence is TGTGCCAGCAGTTTATTTAGGGACAGGCAAAACACTGAAGCTTTCTTT.

The chain uses TRBV28 and TRBJ2-3; D uncertain. This CDR3 is built from 14 residues. V gave up 3 bases and J gave up 3 bases, with 10 bases separating them. Looked up from germline, CDR1 is MDHEN and CDR2 is SYDVKM. The CDR3 region is CASSFIRRTDTQYF. In DNA form, the CDR3 reads TGTGCCAGCAGTTTCATTAGGCGGACAGATACGCAGTATTTT. Full variable domain (rest looked up from reference TRBV28 and TRBJ2-3): DVKVTQSSRYLVKRTGEKVFLECVQDMDHENMFWYRQDPGLGLRLIYFSYDVKMKEKGDIPEGYSVSREKKERFSLILESASTNQTSMYLCASSFIRRTDTQYFGPGTRLTVL.

This clonotype was found many times. The rearrangement joins TRBV20-1 to TRBJ1-2; D not certain. Germline CDR1 and CDR2: DFQATT and SNEGSKA (reference sequence). V shed 2 bases and J shed 2 bases, with 9 bases lying between them. This CDR3 region has 13 residues. This CDR3 is CSARSPGNYGYTF. The CDR3 DNA reads TGCAGTGCTAGAAGTCCTGGGAACTATGGCTACACCTTC.

This clonotype was counted only a few times. CDR3 coding DNA: TGTGCCAGCAGTGACTGGGAAGTACCAGGTTGGCGTGGCAAGTCCGGGGAGCTGTTTTTT. It codes for CASSDWEVPGWRGKSGELFF. The chain carries TRBV6-1 and TRBJ2-2, with D unclear. The CDR3 is 20 amino acids. The germline V and J ends were trimmed by 3 bases and 6 bases, with 29 bases remaining between them. Germline V lookup: CDR1 MNHNS, CDR2 SASEGT.

This clonotype has at least ten counts. The chain has TRBV6-1 and TRBJ2-5; D gene ambiguous. Trimming pared 6 bases from V and 5 bases from J, leaving 16 bases between. The germline V gene encodes CDR1 MNHNS and CDR2 SASEGT. The CDR3 extends over 14 amino acids. The CDR3: CASSAGSVGETQYF. CDR3 DNA sequence: TGTGCCAGCAGCGCCGGTTCGGTTGGGGAGACCCAGTACTTC.

The CDR3 loop is CASSWGQPSYVTYEQFF. CDR3 sequence (DNA): TGTGCCAGCAGTTGGGGACAGCCGTCCTATGTAACCTATGAGCAGTTCTTC. The rearrangement joins TRBV28 to TRBJ2-1; TRBD1 matches at 7 bases. The germline V gene encodes CDR1 MDHEN and CDR2 SYDVKM. The V gene end was trimmed by 4 bases and the J gene end by 8 bases; junction bases not matched to a gene: 17. The CDR3 contains 17 residues.

The chain combines TRBV6-1 with TRBJ1-5; possibly TRBD1 for D (5 bases). Per germline, CDR1 MNHNS and CDR2 SASEGT. V shed 8 bases and J shed 6 bases, with 14 bases lying between them. CDR3 length: 13 amino acids. CDR3 DNA sequence: TGTGCCAGCGCCGCCGGGGGGATTCAGCCCCAGCATTTT. Its protein is CASAAGGIQPQHF.